This TCR beta chain is from a study of cytotoxic CD8 clonotypes in ibrutinib-treated CLL (dated by TCRdb to the early 2020s). For context, the study as a whole: The cohort included around 16 treatment-naive and eleven to twelve relapsed/refractory patients; about 17 were IGHV unmutated. Responses were partial in roughly 24 patients and complete in 2; after median about 70 months follow-up, about 14 stayed in remission and roughly twelve progressed. The response samples were drawn at a median of approximately 12 months into treatment, with a range of roughly 6 to 36 months. Samples averaged about 260,000 productive templates and about 94,000 productive rearrangements. Of the roughly 79 people in the trial, approximately 28 had longitudinal samples available. Cryopreserved peripheral blood mononuclear cells were collected before treatment, at response, and at either disease progression or sustained remission. Patients were still on ibrutinib when every remission and progressive disease sample was collected. Paper-wide results and their limitations: Lymph node repertoires were not examined, and the timing of sampling was not matched between patients in sustained remission and those whose disease progressed. Public clonotypes were rare and either shrank or stayed stable during treatment, and the rise in clonality at ibrutinib response reflected expansion of private clonotypes. Clonality increased at ibrutinib response, stayed stable in sustained remission, and fell back toward baseline at progression. Baseline clonality was found to be higher than that of age-matched healthy donors and was strongly correlated with circulating CD8+ T-cell counts.

Of note for this clone: No cognate antigen has been identified for it. Per-base quality was not reported, and no clone a single base away is much larger than it.

This sample's time point label indicates: less than 30 months on ibrutinib. Approximately 2 micrograms of genomic DNA were extracted from cryopreserved PBMCs for TCR beta library preparation. Longitudinal blood samples from CLL patients on ibrutinib monotherapy underwent high-throughput TCR beta sequencing. The patients took part in an open-label, single-center phase 2 trial of ibrutinib monotherapy. V is reduced by 0 bases and J by 0 bases, leaving a spacing of 14 bases between them. For CDR1 and CDR2, the germline V gene lists SGDLS and YYNGEE. Counted from cysteine to phenylalanine, this CDR3 has 17 amino acids. CDR3 DNA is the only sequence kept; it has 51 bases, read in frame from the first base. Each clonotype received, on average, approximately 9.9x coverage in deep resolution sequencing performed on a MiSeq, where the target depth lay between 1 in 1 million and 1 in 200,000 T cells. The immunoSEQ hsTCRB Kit was used to generate TCR beta libraries. In the source study's methods: ImmunoSEQ Data Assistant and ImmunoSEQ Analyzer were used for data analysis, and V, D and J genes were assigned according to IMGT definitions. Clonality, with values ranging from 0 to 1, was calculated as one minus the normalized Shannon entropy of productive rearrangement frequencies. Only overrepresented clonotypes making up at least 0.05% of the repertoire of each patient were included in the public clonotype analysis. Repertoires from about a dozen age-matched healthy donors in immuneACCESS were used as clonality controls. Imported from immuneACCESS, the table was reduced by TCRdb to in-frame sequences with V and J called. These copies leave out some clones; in studies compared against another copy, an unresolved V gene accounts for under half, and the cause of the remainder is not known. Clonal size and the V and J genes are those of that table, whereas D and trimming came from the DNA. This sample has about 150,000 clones in its table, and 70% to 80% of those were observed once. The ten largest clones capture 4.5% to 6% of the sample.

The TCR originated in a human donor with chronic lymphocytic leukemia. The source material was PBMCs, sampled after 24 months of ibrutinib treatment. This receptor chain uses TRBV9 and TRBJ2-3; no D gene can be assigned with confidence. At the DNA level, the sequence is TGTGCCAGCAGCGTAGACGTCGGCGGCCTCAGCACAGATACGCAGTATTTT. Protein translation: CASSVDVGGLSTDTQYF.